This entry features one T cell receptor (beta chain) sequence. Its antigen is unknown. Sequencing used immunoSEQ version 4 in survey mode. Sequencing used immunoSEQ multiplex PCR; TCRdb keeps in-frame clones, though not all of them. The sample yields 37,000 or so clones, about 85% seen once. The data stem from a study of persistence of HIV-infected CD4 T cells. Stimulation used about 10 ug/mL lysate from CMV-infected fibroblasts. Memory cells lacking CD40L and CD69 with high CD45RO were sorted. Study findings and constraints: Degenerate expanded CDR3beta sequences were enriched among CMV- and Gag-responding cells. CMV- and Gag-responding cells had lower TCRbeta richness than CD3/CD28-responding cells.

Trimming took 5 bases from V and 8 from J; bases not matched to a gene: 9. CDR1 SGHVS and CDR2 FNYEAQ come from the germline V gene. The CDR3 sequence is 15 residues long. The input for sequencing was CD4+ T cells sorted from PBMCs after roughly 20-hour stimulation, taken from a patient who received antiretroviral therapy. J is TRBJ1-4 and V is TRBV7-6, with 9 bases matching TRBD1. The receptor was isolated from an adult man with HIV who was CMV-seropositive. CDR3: CASSPGDRVGEKLFF. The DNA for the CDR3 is TGTGCCAGCAGCCCGGGGGACAGGGTGGGGGAAAAACTGTTTTTT.